The 5 T cell receptor beta chains below were found in one sample sequenced in a study of Graves' ophthalmopathy and Graves' hyperthyroidism. Amplification from RNA transcripts yielded the TCR beta CDR3 regions. Scientists carried out first-round RT-PCR using HTBI primers and then a second-round multiplex PCR. A single record per CDR3 protein comes from TCRdb applying MiXCR to the multiplex PCR reads. The profile shows about 1.2 million distinct CDR3 sequences, around a third of them singletons. What was sequenced was peripheral blood or thyroid tissue (not recorded which). The receptor source for this set is an adult man with Graves' hyperthyroidism.

This clonotype was recorded at least ten times. The rearrangement uses TRBV2 and TRBJ2-7; 8 bases match TRBD1. Germline values: CDR1 SNHLY, CDR2 FYNNEI. The CDR3 is 14 residues long. Unmatched junction bases numbered 6, after V lost 6 bases and J lost 2 bases. CDR3 residues: CASSRTGTPYEQYF. CDR3 DNA: TGTGCCAGCAGCCGGACAGGGACGCCCTACGAGCAGTACTTC. The whole variable domain, remainder taken from reference TRBV2 and TRBJ2-7, is EPEVTQTPSHQVTQMGQEVILRCVPISNHLYFYWYRQILGQKVEFLVSFYNNEISEKSEIFDDQFSVERPDGSNFTLKIRSTKLEDSAMYFCASSRTGTPYEQYFGPGTRLTVT.

There are many counts of this clonotype. CDR3 residues: CSAEPRVHQETQYF. The CDR3 bases are TGCAGTGCCGAGCCTCGGGTCCACCAAGAGACCCAGTACTTC. V and J are TRBV20-1 and TRBJ2-5; D gene uncertain. The ends were cut back, 6 bases at V and 0 bases at J, with 14 bases in the middle. Germline V lookup: CDR1 DFQATT, CDR2 SNEGSKA (reference sequence). This CDR3 has 14 amino acids.

A word on this clonotype: Given the absence of the conserved phenylalanine or tryptophan at the CDR3 end, a read error is likely. The limits of the CDR3 on the DNA are not certain, so only TCRdb's listed CDR3 is given. The chain has TRBV19 and TRBJ1-2; TRBD1, the table's D call, was not compared with the DNA. Germline V gene sequence: CDR1 LNHDA, CDR2 SQIVND (reference sequence). The CDR3 is 10 residues long, ends included. This chain's CDR3 is CASRWGGTSY.

The gene calls are TRBV5-1 and TRBJ2-5; D call uncertain. Per germline, CDR1 SGHRS and CDR2 YFSETQ. V shed 6 bases and J shed 0 bases, with 12 bases lying between them. The length of the CDR3 is 14 residues. In nucleotides, the CDR3 is TGCGCCAGCACTACCCTCCTGAACCAAGAGACCCAGTACTTC. This encodes CASTTLLNQETQYF. The variable domain in full, completed from reference TRBV5-1 and TRBJ2-5, reads KAGVTQTPRYLIKTRGQQVTLSCSPISGHRSVSWYQQTPGQGLQFLFEYFSETQRNKGNFPGRFSGRQFSNSRSEMNVSTLELGDSALYLCASTTLLNQETQYFGPGTRLLVL.

V usage is TRBV6-5 and J usage is TRBJ2-5, with TRBD1 identical over 10 bases. The ends lost 6 bases at V and 6 bases at J; junction bases unmatched: 1. The CDR3 contains 12 residues. Germline values: CDR1 MNHEY, CDR2 SVGAGI. The CDR3 DNA reads TGTGCCAGCAGGGACAGGGGGAAGACCCAGTACTTC. It encodes CASRDRGKTQYF.